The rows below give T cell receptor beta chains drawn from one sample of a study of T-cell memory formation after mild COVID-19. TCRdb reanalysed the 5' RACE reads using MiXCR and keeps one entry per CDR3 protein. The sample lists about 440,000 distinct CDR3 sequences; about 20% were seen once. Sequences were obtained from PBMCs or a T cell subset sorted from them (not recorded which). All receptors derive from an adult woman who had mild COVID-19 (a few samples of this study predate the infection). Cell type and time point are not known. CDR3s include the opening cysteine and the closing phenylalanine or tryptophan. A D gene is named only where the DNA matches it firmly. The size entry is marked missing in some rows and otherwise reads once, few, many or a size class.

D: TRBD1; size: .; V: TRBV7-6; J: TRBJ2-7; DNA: TGTGCCAGCAGCCATGGGGACAGGGGGTTCTACGAGCAGTACTTC; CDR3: CASSHGDRGFYEQYF
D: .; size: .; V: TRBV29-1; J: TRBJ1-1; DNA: TGCAGCGGATTAACAGGCGAAGCTTTCTTT; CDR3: CSGLTGEAFF
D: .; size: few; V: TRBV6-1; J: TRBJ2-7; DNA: TGTGCCAGCAGTAATACAGATACCCTCATAACCTACGAGCAGTACTTC; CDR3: CASSNTDTLITYEQYF
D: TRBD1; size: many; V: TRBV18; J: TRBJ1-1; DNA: TGTGCCAGCTTACCGGTTGACAGGGGTTGGAACACTGAAGCTTTCTTT; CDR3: CASLPVDRGWNTEAFF
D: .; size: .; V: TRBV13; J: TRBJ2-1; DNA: TGTGCCAGCAGCTGGCCCGATCAGGGGAGCTACAATGAGCAGTTCTTC; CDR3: CASSWPDQGSYNEQFF
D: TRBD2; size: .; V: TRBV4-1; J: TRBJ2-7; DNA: TGCGCCAGCAGCCAAGCCTGGACTAGCGGGGATTACGAGCAGTACTTC; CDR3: CASSQAWTSGDYEQYF
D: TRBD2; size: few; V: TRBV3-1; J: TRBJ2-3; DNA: TGTGCCAGCAGCCAACGGGGGGGGCCATCAGATACGCAGTATTTT; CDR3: CASSQRGGPSDTQYF
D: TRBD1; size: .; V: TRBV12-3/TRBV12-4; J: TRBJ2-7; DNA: TGTGCCAGCAGTCCCTCCTCGGGGACAGGGGGTGCCTACGAGCAGTACTTC; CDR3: CASSPSSGTGGAYEQYF
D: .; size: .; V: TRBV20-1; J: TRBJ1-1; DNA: TGCAGTGCTAAGGACCCCAGAGCGAACACTGAAGCTTTCTTT; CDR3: CSAKDPRANTEAFF
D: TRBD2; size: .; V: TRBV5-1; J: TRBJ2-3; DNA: TGCGCCAGCAGCCCTCGGACTAACGGGGGGATAGATACGCAGTATTTT; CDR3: CASSPRTNGGIDTQYF
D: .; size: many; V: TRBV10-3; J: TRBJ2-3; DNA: TGTGCCATCAGCGACAGAAATACGCAGTATTTT; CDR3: CAISDRNTQYF
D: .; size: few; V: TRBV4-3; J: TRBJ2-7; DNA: TGCGCCAGCAGCTTTTGGGGGGCGGGGACCTACGAGCAGTACTTC; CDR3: CASSFWGAGTYEQYF
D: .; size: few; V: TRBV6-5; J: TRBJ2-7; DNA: TGTGCCAGCAGTCGCCGGCCCCCACGGACCTACGAGCAGTACTTC; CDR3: CASSRRPPRTYEQYF
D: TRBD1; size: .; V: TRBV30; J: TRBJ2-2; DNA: TGTGCCCGCAACAGGGGCCTAGCTTCGACCGGGGAGCTGTTTTTT; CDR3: CARNRGLASTGELFF
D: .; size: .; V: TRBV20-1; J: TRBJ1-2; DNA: TGCAGTGCTAGAGATCCAGGGGCGGTTGGCTACACCTTC; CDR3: CSARDPGAVGYTF
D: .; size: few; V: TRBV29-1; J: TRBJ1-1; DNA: TGCAGCGTTGCGGGGGATCGCGTGAACACTGAAGCTTTCTTT; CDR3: CSVAGDRVNTEAFF
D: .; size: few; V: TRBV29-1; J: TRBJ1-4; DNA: TGCAGCGCCGACCCCGACGGGGGGAGGGAAAAACTGTTTTTT; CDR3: CSADPDGGREKLFF
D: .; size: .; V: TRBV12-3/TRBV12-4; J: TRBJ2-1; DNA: TGTGCCAGCAGTTTGCCAGGCCCCTACAATGAGCAGTTCTTC; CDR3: CASSLPGPYNEQFF
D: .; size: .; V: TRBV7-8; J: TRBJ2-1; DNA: TGTGCCAGCACCCAAAGGAGGGGAGCGGACCGAGGATCCTACAATGAGCAGTTCTTC; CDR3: CASTQRRGADRGSYNEQFF
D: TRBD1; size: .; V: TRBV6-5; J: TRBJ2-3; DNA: TGTGCCAGCACCACGGGGCAGGGGGCAGATACGCAGTATTTT; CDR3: CASTTGQGADTQYF
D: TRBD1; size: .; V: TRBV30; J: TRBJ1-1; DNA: TGTGCCTGGAGTCCCAGGCGGGGACAGAGTGAAGCTTTCTTT; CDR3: CAWSPRRGQSEAFF
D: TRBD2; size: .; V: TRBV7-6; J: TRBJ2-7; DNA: TGTGCCAGCAGCTCCATAATCCCGGGACTAGCGGGAGGAAGGAACGAGCAGTACTTC; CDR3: CASSSIIPGLAGGRNEQYF
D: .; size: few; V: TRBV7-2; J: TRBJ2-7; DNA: TGTGCCAGCAGCTCTACAGTTGCGGGGAACACCTACGAGCAGTACTTC; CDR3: CASSSTVAGNTYEQYF
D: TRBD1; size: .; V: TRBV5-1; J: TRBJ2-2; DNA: TGCGCCAGCAGCTTTCGCGCCGGGACAGGGGGTCCCGGGGAGCTGTTTTTT; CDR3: CASSFRAGTGGPGELFF
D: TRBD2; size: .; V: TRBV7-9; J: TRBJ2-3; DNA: TGTGCCAGCAGCGGTGGATGGGCGGGGGGGCCCACAGATACGCAGTATTTT; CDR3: CASSGGWAGGPTDTQYF
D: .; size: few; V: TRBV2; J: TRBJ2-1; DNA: TGTGCCAGCAGGGCCCTCGGGATCGGGTTCAATGAGCAGTTCTTC; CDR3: CASRALGIGFNEQFF
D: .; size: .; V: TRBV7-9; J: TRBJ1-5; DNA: TGTGCCAGCAGCCTGACCGGGGGGAATAGCAATCAGCCCCAGCATTTT; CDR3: CASSLTGGNSNQPQHF
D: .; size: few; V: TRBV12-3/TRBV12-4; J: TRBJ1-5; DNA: TGTGCCAGCAGTCCGGGCAAGGGCGGGGGCCGATATAGCAATCAGCCCCAGCATTTT; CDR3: CASSPGKGGGRYSNQPQHF
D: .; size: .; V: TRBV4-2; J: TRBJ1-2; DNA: TGTGCCAGCAGCCAAGATCGACTCGATCAGTCGTCCTATGGCTACACCTTC; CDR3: CASSQDRLDQSSYGYTF